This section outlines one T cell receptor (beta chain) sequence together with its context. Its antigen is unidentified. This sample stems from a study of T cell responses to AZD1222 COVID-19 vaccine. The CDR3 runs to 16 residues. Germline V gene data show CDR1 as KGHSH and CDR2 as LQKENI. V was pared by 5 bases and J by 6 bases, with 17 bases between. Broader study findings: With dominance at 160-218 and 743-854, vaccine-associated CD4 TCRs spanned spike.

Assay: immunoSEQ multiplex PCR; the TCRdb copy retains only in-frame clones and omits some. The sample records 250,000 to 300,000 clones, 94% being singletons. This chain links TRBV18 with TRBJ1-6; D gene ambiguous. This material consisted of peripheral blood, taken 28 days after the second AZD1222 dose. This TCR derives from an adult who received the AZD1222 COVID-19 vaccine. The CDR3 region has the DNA TGTGCCAGCTCATATTCTGGGGTCCTCCTTAATTCACCCCTCCACTTT. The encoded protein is CASSYSGVLLNSPLHF.